This T cell receptor beta chain was profiled in a study of blood T cell repertoires in COVID-19. Study in general: Researchers got acute and convalescent COVID-19 samples from the United States, Italy and Spain. Nucleic acid was either cDNA or gDNA, and it came from T cells, B-cell-depleted T cells, or PBMCs.

The germline gives CDR1 ENHRY, CDR2 SYGVKD. The V gene end was trimmed by 2 bases and the J gene end by 9 bases; junction bases not matched to a gene: 4. The CDR3 consists of 14 residues. TCRdb's copy holds only in-frame clones and misses some; the assay was immunoSEQ multiplex PCR. Of under 200,000 clones detected, around 80% appear once; the ten largest clones hold 10% to 15%. Allocation to cohorts depended on clinical history reported by the participants. Symptom resolution, clearance, or two negative PCRs marked the recovered donors of Cohort 3. This clone was detected only once. The chain uses TRBV10-3 and TRBJ1-6; TRBD1 matches 7 bases. Material: PBMCs or T cells enriched from blood (not recorded which). The clonotype originates from a woman aged 60-75 years who had recovered from COVID-19. The CDR3 DNA reads TGTGCCATCAGTGAGGGACAGGTAACTTCACCCCTCCACTTT. This gives the protein CAISEGQVTSPLHF.